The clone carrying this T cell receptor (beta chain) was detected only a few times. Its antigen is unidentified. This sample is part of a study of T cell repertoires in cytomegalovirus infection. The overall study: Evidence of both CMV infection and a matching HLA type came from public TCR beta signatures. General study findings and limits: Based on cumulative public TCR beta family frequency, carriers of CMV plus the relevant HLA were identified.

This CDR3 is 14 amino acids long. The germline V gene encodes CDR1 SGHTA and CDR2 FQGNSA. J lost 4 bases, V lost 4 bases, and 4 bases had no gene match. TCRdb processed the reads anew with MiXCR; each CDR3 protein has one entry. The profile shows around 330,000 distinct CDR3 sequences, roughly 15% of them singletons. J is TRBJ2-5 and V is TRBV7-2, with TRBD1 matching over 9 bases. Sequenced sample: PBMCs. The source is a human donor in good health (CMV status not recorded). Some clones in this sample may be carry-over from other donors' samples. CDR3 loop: CASSSWTGAETQYF. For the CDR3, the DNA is TGTGCCAGCAGCTCTTGGACAGGGGCAGAGACCCAGTACTTC.